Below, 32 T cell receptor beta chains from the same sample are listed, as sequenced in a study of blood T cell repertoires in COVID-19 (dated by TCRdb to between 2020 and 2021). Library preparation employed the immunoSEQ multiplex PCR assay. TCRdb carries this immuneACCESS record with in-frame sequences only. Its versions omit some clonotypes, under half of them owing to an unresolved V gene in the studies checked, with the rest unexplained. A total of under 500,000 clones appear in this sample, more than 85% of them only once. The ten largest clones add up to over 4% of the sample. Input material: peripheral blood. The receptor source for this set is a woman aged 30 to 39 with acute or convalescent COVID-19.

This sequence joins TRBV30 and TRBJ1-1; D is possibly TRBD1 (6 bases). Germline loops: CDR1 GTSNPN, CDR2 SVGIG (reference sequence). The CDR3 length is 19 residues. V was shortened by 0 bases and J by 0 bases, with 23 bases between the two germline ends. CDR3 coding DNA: TGTGCCTGGAGTGTACTGAAAGACCTAGGGGGGGGGATGAACACTGAAGCTTTCTTT. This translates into CAWSVLKDLGGGMNTEAFF.

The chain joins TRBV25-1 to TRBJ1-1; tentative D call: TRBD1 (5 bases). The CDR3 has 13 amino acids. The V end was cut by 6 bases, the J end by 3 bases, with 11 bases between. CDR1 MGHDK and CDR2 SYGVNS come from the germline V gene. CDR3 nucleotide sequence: TGTGCCAGCAGGGCAGGGAGGGACACTGAAGCTTTCTTT. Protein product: CASRAGRDTEAFF.

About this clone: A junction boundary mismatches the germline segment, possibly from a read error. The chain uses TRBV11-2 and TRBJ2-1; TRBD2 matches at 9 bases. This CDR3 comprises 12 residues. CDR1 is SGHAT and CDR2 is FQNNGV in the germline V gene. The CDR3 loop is CASSLEPGLAVF. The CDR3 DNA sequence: TGTGCCAGCAGCTTAGAGCCGGGACTAGCCGTCTTC.

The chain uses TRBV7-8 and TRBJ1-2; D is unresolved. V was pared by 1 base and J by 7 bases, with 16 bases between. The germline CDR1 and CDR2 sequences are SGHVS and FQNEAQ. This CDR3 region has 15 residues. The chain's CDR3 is CASSLGEGRASGYTF. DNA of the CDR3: TGTGCCAGCAGCTTAGGTGAGGGCCGGGCCTCTGGCTACACCTTC.

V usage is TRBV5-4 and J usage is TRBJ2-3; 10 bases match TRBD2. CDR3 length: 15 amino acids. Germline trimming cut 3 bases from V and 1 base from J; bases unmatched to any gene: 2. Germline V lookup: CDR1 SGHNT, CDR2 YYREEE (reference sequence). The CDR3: CASSSLAGGTDTQYF. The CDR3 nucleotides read TGTGCCAGCAGCTCCCTAGCGGGGGGCACAGATACGCAGTATTTT.

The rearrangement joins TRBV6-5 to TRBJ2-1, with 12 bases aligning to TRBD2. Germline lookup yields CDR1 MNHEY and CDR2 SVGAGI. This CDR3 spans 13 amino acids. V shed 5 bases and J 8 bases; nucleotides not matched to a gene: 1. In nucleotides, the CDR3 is TGTGCCAGCAGTACTAGCGGGGGGTATGAGCAGTTCTTC. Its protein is CASSTSGGYEQFF.

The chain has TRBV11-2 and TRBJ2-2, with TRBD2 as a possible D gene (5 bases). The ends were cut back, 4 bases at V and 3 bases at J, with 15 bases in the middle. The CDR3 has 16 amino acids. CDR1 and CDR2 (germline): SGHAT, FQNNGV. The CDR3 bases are TGTGCCAGCAGCTCAATAGCCGGGATTGACACCGGGGAGCTGTTTTTT. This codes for CASSSIAGIDTGELFF.

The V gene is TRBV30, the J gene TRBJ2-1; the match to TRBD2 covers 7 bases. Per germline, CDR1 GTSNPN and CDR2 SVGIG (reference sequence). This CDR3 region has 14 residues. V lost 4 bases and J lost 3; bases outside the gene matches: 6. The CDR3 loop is CAWTGERGYNEQFF. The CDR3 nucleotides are TGTGCCTGGACGGGGGAGCGGGGCTACAATGAGCAGTTCTTC.

The CDR3 loop is CASSRFSGGAETQYF. CDR3 nucleotides: TGTGCCAGCAGCCGATTTAGCGGGGGGGCCGAGACGCAGTATTTT. The V gene is TRBV9, the J gene TRBJ2-3, with TRBD2 matching over 11 bases. This CDR3 is built from 15 residues. The V gene's germline CDR1 is SGDLS and CDR2 YYNGEE. Trimming cost V 4 bases and J 9 bases; bases outside gene matches: 10.

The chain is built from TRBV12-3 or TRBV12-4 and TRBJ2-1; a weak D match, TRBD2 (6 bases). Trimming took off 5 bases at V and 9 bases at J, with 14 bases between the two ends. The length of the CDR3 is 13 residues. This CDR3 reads CASSPDGGFEQFF. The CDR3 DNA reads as TGTGCCAGCAGTCCGGACGGGGGTTTTGAGCAGTTCTTC.

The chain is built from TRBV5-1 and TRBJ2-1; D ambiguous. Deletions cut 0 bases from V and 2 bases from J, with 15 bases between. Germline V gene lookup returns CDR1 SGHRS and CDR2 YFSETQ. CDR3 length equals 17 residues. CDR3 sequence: CASSLAPTGIAYNEQFF. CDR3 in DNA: TGCGCCAGCAGCTTGGCCCCGACGGGTATAGCCTACAATGAGCAGTTCTTC.

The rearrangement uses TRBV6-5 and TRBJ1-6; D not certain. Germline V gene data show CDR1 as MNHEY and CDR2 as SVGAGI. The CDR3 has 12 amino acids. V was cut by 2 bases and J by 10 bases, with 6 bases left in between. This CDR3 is CASSYLGSPLHF. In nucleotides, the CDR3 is TGTGCCAGCAGTTACCTCGGGTCACCCCTCCACTTT.

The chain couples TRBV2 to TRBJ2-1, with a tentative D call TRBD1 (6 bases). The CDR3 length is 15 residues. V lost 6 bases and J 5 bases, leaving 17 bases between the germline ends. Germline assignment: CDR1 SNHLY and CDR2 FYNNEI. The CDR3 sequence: CASRSDRGHNNEQFF. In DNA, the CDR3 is TGTGCCAGCAGGTCGGACAGAGGACATAACAATGAGCAGTTCTTC.

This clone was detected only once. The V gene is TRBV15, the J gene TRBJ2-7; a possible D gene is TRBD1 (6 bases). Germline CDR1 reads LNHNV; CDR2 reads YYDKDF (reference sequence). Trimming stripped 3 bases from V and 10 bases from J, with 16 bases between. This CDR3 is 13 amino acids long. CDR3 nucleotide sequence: TGTGCCACCAGCAGCGTCTTTGGACAGCTACAGTACTTC. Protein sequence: CATSSVFGQLQYF.

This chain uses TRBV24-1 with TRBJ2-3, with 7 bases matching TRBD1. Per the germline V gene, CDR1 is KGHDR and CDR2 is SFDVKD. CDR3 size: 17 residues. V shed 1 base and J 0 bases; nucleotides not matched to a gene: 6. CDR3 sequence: CATSDFIRGQSTDTQYF. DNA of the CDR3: TGTGCCACCAGTGATTTTATTAGGGGACAGAGCACAGATACGCAGTATTTT.

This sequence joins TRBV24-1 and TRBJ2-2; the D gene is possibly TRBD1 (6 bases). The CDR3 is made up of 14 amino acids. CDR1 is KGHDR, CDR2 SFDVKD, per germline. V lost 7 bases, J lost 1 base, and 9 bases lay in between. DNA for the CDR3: TGTGCCACCAGCGGACAGCTGAACACCGGGGAGCTGTTTTTT. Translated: CATSGQLNTGELFF.

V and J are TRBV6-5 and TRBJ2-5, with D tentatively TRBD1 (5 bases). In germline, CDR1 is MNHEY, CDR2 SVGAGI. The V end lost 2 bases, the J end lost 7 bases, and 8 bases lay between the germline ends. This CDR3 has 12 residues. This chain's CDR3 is CASSYPQGTQYF. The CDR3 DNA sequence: TGTGCCAGCAGTTACCCTCAGGGGACCCAGTACTTC.

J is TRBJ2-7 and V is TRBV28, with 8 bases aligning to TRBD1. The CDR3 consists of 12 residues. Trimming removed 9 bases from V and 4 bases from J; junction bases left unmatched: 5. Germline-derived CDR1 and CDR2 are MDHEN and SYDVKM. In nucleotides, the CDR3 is TGTGCCAGTCGGACAGGGTGGTACGAGCAGTACTTC. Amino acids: CASRTGWYEQYF. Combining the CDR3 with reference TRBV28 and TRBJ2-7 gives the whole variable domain DVKVTQSSRYLVKRTGEKVFLECVQDMDHENMFWYRQDPGLGLRLIYFSYDVKMKEKGDIPEGYSVSREKKERFSLILESASTNQTSMYLCASRTGWYEQYFGPGTRLTVT.

The CDR3 reads CASSEGTGGITDTQYF. The CDR3 DNA is TGCGCCAGCAGTGAGGGGACAGGGGGCATCACAGATACGCAGTATTTT. This chain joins TRBV10-1 and TRBJ2-3, with 12 bases that match TRBD1. Unmatched junction bases numbered 2, after V lost 2 bases and J lost 2 bases. Germline V gene sequence: CDR1 WNHNN, CDR2 SYGVQD (reference sequence). CDR3 length equals 16 residues.

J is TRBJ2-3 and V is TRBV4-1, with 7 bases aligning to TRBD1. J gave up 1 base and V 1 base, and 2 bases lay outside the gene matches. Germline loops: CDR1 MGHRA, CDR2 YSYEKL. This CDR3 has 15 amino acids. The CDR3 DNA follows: TGCGCCAGCAGCCAAGTGGGACAGCGCACAGATACGCAGTATTTT. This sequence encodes CASSQVGQRTDTQYF.

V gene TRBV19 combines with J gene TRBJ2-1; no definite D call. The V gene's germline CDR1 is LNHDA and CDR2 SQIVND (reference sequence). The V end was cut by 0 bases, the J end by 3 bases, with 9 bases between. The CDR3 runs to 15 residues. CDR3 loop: CASSIEGRSYNEQFF. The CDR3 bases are TGTGCCAGTAGTATAGAAGGAAGGAGCTACAATGAGCAGTTCTTC.

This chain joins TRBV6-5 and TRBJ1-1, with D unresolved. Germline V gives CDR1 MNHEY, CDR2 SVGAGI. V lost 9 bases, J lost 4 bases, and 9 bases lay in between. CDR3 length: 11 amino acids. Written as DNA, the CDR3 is TGTGCCAGTCATTTCAGCACTGAAGCTTTCTTT. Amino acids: CASHFSTEAFF.

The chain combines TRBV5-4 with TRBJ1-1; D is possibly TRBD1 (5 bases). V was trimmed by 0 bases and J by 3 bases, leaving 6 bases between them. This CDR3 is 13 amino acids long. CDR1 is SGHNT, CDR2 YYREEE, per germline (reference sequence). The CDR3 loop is CASSLAGDTEAFF. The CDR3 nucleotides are TGTGCCAGCAGCTTGGCGGGGGACACTGAAGCTTTCTTT. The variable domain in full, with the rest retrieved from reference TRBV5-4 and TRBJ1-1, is ETGVTQSPTHLIKTRGQQVTLRCSSQSGHNTVSWYQQALGQGPQFIFQYYREEENGRGNFPPRFSGLQFPNYSSELNVNALELDDSALYLCASSLAGDTEAFFGQGTRLTVV.

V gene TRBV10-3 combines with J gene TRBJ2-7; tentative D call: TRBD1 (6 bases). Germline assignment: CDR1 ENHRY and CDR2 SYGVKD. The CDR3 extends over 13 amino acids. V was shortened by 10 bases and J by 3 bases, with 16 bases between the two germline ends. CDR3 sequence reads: CASRLGQYYEQYF. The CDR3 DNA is TGTGCCAGTCGACTCGGACAGTACTACGAGCAGTACTTC.

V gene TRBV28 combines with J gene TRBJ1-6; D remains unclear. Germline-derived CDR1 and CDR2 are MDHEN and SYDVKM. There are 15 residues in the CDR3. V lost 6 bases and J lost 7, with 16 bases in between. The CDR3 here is CASSTRESLNSPLHF. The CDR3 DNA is TGTGCCAGCAGCACGCGGGAGTCATTAAATTCACCCCTCCACTTT. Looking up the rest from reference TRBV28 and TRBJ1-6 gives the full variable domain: DVKVTQSSRYLVKRTGEKVFLECVQDMDHENMFWYRQDPGLGLRLIYFSYDVKMKEKGDIPEGYSVSREKKERFSLILESASTNQTSMYLCASSTRESLNSPLHFGNGTRLTVT.

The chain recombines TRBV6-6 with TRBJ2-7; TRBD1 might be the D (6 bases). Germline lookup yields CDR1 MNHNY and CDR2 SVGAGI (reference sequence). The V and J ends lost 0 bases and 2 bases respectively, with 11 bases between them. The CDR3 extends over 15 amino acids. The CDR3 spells CASSYSGRGTYEQYF. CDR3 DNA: TGTGCCAGCAGTTACTCAGGCAGGGGTACCTACGAGCAGTACTTC.

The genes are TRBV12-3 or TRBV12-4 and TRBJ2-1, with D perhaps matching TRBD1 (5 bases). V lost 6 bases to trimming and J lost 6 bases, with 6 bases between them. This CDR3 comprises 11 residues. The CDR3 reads CASRGANEQFF. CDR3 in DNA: TGTGCCAGCAGAGGGGCCAATGAGCAGTTCTTC.

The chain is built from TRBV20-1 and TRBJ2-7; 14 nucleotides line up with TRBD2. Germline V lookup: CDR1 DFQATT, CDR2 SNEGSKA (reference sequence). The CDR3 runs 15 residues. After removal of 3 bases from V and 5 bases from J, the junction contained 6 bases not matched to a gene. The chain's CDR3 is CSASSTSGGANEQYF. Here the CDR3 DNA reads TGCAGTGCTAGTTCGACTAGCGGGGGGGCCAACGAGCAGTACTTC.

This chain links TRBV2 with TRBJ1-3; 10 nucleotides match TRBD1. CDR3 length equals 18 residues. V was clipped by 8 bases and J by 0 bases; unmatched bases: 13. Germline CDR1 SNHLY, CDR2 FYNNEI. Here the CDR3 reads CASRPGQGSLYSGNTIYF. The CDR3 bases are TGTGCCAGCCGACCGGGACAGGGGTCCCTATACTCTGGAAACACCATATATTTT.

The CDR3 DNA sequence: TGTGCCAGCAGTCGAGACAGGGATCAGCCCCAGCATTTT. Translated: CASSRDRDQPQHF. The genes are TRBV2 and TRBJ1-5, with 7 positions matching TRBD1. This CDR3 spans 13 amino acids. From germline, CDR1 is SNHLY and CDR2 FYNNEI. V dropped 5 bases and J dropped 5; count of bases not matched to a gene: 3.

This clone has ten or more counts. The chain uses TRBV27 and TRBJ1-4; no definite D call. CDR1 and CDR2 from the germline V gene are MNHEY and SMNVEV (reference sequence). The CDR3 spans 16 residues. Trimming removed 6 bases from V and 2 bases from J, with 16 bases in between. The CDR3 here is CASRSKTRSTNEKLFF. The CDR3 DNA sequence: TGTGCCAGCAGGAGTAAAACCAGGTCTACTAATGAAAAACTGTTTTTT. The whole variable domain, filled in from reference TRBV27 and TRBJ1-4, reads EAQVTQNPRYLITVTGKKLTVTCSQNMNHEYMSWYRQDPGLGLRQIYYSMNVEVTDKGDVPEGYKVSRKEKRNFPLILESPSPNQTSLYFCASRSKTRSTNEKLFFGSGTQLSVL.

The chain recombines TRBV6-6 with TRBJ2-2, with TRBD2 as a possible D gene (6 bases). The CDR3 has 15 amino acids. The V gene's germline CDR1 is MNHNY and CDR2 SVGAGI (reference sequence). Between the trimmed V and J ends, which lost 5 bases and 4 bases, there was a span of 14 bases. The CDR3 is CASSTGTGVTGELFF. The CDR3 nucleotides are TGTGCCAGCAGTACCGGGACGGGGGTCACCGGGGAGCTGTTTTTT.